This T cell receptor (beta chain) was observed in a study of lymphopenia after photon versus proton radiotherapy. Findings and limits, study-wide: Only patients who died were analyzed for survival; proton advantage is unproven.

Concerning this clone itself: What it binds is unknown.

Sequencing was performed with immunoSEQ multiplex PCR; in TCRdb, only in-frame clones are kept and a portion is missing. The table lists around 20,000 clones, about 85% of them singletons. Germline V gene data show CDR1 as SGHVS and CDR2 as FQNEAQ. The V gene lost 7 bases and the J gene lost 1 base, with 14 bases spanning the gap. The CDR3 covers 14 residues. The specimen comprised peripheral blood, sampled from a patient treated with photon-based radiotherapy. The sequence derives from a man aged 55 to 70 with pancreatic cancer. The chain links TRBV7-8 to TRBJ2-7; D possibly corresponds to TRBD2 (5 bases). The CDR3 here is CASTEGGGSYEQYF. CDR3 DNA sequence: TGTGCCAGCACCGAGGGCGGAGGTTCCTACGAGCAGTACTTC. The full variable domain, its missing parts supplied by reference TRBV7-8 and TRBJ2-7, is GAGVSQSPRYKVAKRGQDVALRCDPISGHVSLFWYQQALGQGPEFLTYFQNEAQLDKSGLPSDRFFAERPEGSVSTLKIQRTQQEDSAVYLCASTEGGGSYEQYFGPGTRLTVT.